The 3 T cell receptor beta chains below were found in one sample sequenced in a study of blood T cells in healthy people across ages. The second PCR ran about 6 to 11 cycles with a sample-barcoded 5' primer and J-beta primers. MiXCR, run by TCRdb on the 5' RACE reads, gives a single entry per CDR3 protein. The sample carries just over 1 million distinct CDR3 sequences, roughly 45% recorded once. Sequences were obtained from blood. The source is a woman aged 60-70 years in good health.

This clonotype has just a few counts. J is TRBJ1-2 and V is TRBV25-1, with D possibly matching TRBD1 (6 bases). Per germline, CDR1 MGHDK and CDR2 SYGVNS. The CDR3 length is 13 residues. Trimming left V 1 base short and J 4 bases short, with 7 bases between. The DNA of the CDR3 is TGTGCCAGCAGTGAATCAGGGGTCTATGGCTACACCTTC. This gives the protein CASSESGVYGYTF.

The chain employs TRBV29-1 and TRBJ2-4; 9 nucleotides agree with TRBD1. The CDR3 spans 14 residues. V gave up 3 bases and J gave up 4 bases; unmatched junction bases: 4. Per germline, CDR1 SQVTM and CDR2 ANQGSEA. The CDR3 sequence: CSVDTGQGKNIQYF. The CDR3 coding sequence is TGCAGCGTTGATACGGGACAGGGAAAAAACATTCAGTACTTC.

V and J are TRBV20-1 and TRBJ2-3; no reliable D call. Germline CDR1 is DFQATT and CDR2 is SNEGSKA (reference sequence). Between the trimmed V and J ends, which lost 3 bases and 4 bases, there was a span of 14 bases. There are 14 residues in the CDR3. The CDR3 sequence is CSASSPSRSDTQYF. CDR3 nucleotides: TGCAGTGCTAGTTCTCCCTCTAGGTCAGATACGCAGTATTTT.